The sequence of this TCR beta chain was determined in a study of CD8+ T cells in alopecia areata (dated by TCRdb to about 2018). Looking at the study overall: The treated patients took part in an open-label pilot trial in which moderate-to-severe alopecia areata was treated with oral tofacitinib at 5 to 10 mg twice daily. Tofacitinib was given for 6 to 18 months, followed by 6 months of follow-up off drug to assess delayed response and recurrence. The study used high-throughput TCRbeta sequencing to examine T cell clonal expansion in alopecia areata, in both the C3H/HeJ mouse model and human patients. Human TCRbeta sequencing covered scalp tissue and sorted CD4+ and CD8+ peripheral blood T cells from patchy and totalis/universalis alopecia areata patients and healthy controls. Biopsies were taken from tofacitinib-treated patients at baseline and again at 4 and 24 weeks into treatment, and several of those patients also had a later scalp biopsy. Scalp clonality was compared among normal scalp (n=4), patchy alopecia areata scalp (n=8), and alopecia totalis/universalis scalp (n=8). The RNA source kit depended on sample type: the PAXgene miRNA kit for fixed scalp, the miRNeasy kit for PBMCs, and the RNeasy kit for mouse skin. immunoSEQ multiplex PCR using 35 Vbeta forward primers and 13 Jbeta reverse primers was used to amplify TCRbeta CDR3 regions.

The junction shows trimming of 4 bases on V and 5 bases on J, plus 5 bases between the germline ends. Taken from the germline V gene, the CDR1 and CDR2 loops are SQVTM and ANQGSEA. Including cysteine and phenylalanine, the CDR3 has 10 amino acids. Only the CDR3 DNA is retained, 30 bases long and in frame from the first base. Summary of the overall study and its limitations: Lesional scalp, especially in alopecia totalis/universalis, showed higher clonality and more expanded CD8+ clones than normal scalp, suggesting antigenic drive. Unlike mouse skin, where gammadelta T cells dominate, normal human skin contains resident alphabeta T cells that get sequenced too, which complicates analysis of the scalp TCR repertoire. TCR sequences shared between patients were less clear than in mice, possibly partly because of HLA diversity in the patient population.

Comments on this clone: There is no known antigen for this receptor. The record has no base qualities; no much larger clone is one base away.

Library preparation was by the immunoSEQ multiplex PCR assay. For TCR sequencing, RNA was extracted from every sample and reverse transcribed into cDNA to serve as template. SuperScript III was used to make first-strand cDNA, primed with a 2:1 mix of oligo-dT and random hexamers. A synthetic immune receptor repertoire was used to measure amplification bias, and any remaining bias was corrected computationally. Under the source paper's analysis protocol: Raw reads were preprocessed for error removal, and CDR3 was defined according to IMGT conventions as running from the conserved cysteine to phenylalanine. Clonality was computed by normalizing Shannon entropy by log2 of the number of productive unique TCRs and subtracting the result from 1. Scalp TCRbeta sequences were cross-referenced with sorted blood CD4 and CD8 repertoires so that the CD4 or CD8 identity of scalp clones could be inferred. This immuneACCESS table, as held by TCRdb, lists in-frame sequences with V and J called but not all clones. Of the missing ones, under half trace to an unresolved V gene in checked studies; the others have no known cause. That table furnishes V, J and clone size, whereas the DNA furnished D and trimming. Counted in this sample were about 130,000 clones; more than 40% of them appeared once. The top ten constitute 18% of the sample.

Per the publication, the time point label means: baseline before oral tofacitinib. From alopecia areata patients, peripheral blood was collected along with lesional scalp punch biopsies. PBMCs were isolated by density centrifugation and stained for CD3, CD4 and CD8, after which CD4+ and CD8+ T cells were sorted on a FACSAria. This sample comprised CD8+ T cells sorted from blood, obtained at week 0. Recombination linked TRBV29-1 to TRBJ1-1, with no reliable assignment of the D segment. The clonotype originates from a human donor with alopecia areata. The CDR3 loop reads CSVGETEAFF. The nucleotides are TGCAGCGTTGGGGAGACTGAAGCTTTCTTT.